A few counts support the clone carrying this TCR beta chain. Investigators reverse transcribed all isolated RNA, so they sequenced expressed TCRB transcripts. Measured with immunoSEQ multiplex PCR; TCRdb has only the in-frame clones, and not every one. The table lists about 290,000 clones, roughly 8% of them singletons, with more than 0.9% in the top ten. The data stem from a study of beta chain features in type 1 diabetes. The TCR originated in a woman between 18 and 29 years old in good health. Sequences were obtained from central memory CD4+ T cells from blood.

The CDR3 reads CSVTSGEETQYF. In DNA, the CDR3 is TGCAGCGTTACTTCAGGGGAAGAGACCCAGTACTTC. The rearrangement links TRBV29-1 to TRBJ2-5; perhaps TRBD1 as D (6 bases). There are 12 residues in the CDR3. The V gene lost 5 bases and the J gene lost 3 bases, with 10 bases spanning the gap. CDR1 is SQVTM and CDR2 is ANQGSEA in the germline V gene.